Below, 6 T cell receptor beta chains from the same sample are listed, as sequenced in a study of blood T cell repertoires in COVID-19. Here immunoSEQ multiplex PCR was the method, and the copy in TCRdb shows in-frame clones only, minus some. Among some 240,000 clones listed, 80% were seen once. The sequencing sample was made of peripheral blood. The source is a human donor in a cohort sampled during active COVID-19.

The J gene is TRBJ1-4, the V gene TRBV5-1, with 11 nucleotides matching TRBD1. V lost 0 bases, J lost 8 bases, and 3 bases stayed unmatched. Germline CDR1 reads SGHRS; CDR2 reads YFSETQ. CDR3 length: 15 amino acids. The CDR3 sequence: CASSLGGQGEEKLFF. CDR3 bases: TGCGCCAGCAGCTTGGGGGGACAGGGGGAAGAAAAACTGTTTTTT.

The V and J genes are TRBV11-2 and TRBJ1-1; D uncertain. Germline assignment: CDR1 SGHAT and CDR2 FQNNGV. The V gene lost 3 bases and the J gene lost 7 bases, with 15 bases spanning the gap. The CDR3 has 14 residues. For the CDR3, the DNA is TGTGCCAGCAGCTTGGGAAGAGGGAGAGGTGAAGCTTTCTTT. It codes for CASSLGRGRGEAFF.

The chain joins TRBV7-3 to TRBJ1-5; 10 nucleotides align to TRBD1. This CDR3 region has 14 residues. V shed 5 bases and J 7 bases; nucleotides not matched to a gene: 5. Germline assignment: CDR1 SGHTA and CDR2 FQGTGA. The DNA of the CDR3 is TGTGCCAGCAGCCGACAGGGGGCAGGGCAGCCCCAGCATTTT. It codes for CASSRQGAGQPQHF.

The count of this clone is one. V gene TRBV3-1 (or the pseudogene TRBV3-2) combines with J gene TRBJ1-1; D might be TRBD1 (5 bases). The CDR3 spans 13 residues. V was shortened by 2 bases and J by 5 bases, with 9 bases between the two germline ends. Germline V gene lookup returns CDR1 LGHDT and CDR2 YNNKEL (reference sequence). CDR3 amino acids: CASSQFGGTEAFF. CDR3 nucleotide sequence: TGTGCCAGCAGCCAATTCGGGGGGACTGAAGCTTTCTTT.

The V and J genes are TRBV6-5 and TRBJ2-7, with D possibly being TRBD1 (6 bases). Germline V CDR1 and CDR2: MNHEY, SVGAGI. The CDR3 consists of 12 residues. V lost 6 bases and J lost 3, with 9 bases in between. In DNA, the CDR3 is TGTGCCAGCAGCTGGGACAACTACGAGCAGTACTTC. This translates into CASSWDNYEQYF.

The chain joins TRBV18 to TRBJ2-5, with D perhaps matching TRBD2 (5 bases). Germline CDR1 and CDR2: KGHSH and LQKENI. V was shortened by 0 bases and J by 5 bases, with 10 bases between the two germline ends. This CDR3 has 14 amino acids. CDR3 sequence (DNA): TGTGCCAGCTCACCACCGGAGGTTGGGGAGACCCAGTACTTC. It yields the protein CASSPPEVGETQYF.